This T cell receptor (beta chain) was sequenced for a study of beta chain features in type 1 diabetes. Overall study results and limits: The influence of HLA type on TCRB rearrangement stayed undetermined. Across all four CD4+ subsets, people with type 1 diabetes showed modestly shorter TCRB CDR3s. Within the patient group, naive, central memory and Treg TCRB repertoires appeared more similar to each other than within healthy donors. Lower insertion and higher deletion counts appeared at VDJ junctions in type 1 diabetes patients. Patients and controls would share equally any PCR tilt toward shorter templates.

Expressed TCRB transcripts were sequenced because the isolated RNA had all been reverse transcribed beforehand. Assay used: immunoSEQ multiplex PCR; TCRdb lists only in-frame clones, some missing. This table holds about 160,000 clones, about 63% found once. Turning to this clone: No antigen is known for it.

This TCR was recovered from a young man with type 1 diabetes. Sequences were obtained from naive CD4+ T cells from blood.

This CDR3 reads CASSLDLTGVYEQYF. The CDR3 DNA follows: TGTGCCAGCAGCTTAGATCTAACCGGGGTCTACGAGCAGTACTTC. The gene calls are TRBV11-2 and TRBJ2-7, with a tentative D call TRBD2 (5 bases). This CDR3 is 15 amino acids long. The V end was cut by 0 bases, the J end by 3 bases, with 12 bases between. The germline V gene has CDR1 SGHAT and CDR2 FQNNGV.